A selection of T cell receptor beta chains follows, all from one sample in a study of beta chain features in type 1 diabetes. Clones were sequenced by immunoSEQ multiplex PCR, and TCRdb holds only the in-frame ones, with some missing. The repertoire consists of around 690,000 clones, with roughly an eighth occurring once and the leading ten covering 0.095% to 0.15%. The sample was naive CD4+ T cells from blood. These receptors were obtained from a man younger than 40 with type 1 diabetes. CDR3s include the opening cysteine and the closing phenylalanine or tryptophan. A D gene is named only where the DNA matches it firmly. Some rows mark clone size as missing; the rest say once, few, many or name a class of expanded clone.

>TRBV18|TRBJ1-5|NA|TRBD1
CASSPGTGANQPQHF
TGTGCCAGCTCACCCGGGACAGGGGCCAATCAGCCCCAGCATTTT
>TRBV5-1|TRBJ2-7|NA|NA
CASSTGPTALEEQYF
TGCGCCAGCAGCACGGGCCCCACGGCACTCGAGGAGCAGTACTTC
>TRBV7-2|TRBJ2-6|NA|NA
CASSPHTTSRDSGANVLTF
TGTGCCAGCAGCCCTCATACGACATCCAGGGACTCTGGGGCCAACGTCCTGACTTTC
>TRBV28|TRBJ2-5|few|TRBD1
CASGLNRGYQETQYF
TGTGCCAGCGGTCTGAACAGGGGGTACCAAGAGACCCAGTACTTC
>TRBV6-6|TRBJ1-5|NA|TRBD1
CASSDLTGIGNQPQHF
TGTGCCAGCAGTGACTTGACAGGGATTGGCAATCAGCCCCAGCATTTT
>TRBV19|TRBJ2-6|NA|NA
CASRSSLTGANVLTF
TGTGCCAGTCGATCTTCCCTTACTGGGGCCAACGTCCTGACTTTC
>TRBV7-2|TRBJ2-6|NA|NA
CASSLGANVLTF
TGTGCCAGCAGTCTAGGGGCCAACGTCCTGACTTTC
>TRBV7-2|TRBJ2-7|few|NA
CASSRQPLREQYF
TGTGCCAGCAGCCGACAGCCTCTAAGGGAGCAGTACTTC
>TRBV15|TRBJ2-2|NA|NA
CATSPTVTGELFF
TGTGCCACCAGCCCGACAGTTACCGGGGAGCTGTTTTTT
>TRBV7-2|TRBJ2-5|few|NA
CASSSGVETQYF
TGTGCCAGCAGCTCAGGGGTCGAGACCCAGTACTTC
>TRBV4-3|TRBJ1-4|few|TRBD1
CASSQGPGQRNEKLFF
TGCGCCAGCAGCCAGGGGCCGGGACAGAGAAATGAAAAACTGTTTTTT
>TRBV6-6|TRBJ1-6|NA|NA
CASSPREGSPLHF
TGTGCCAGCAGTCCCAGGGAGGGATCACCCCTCCACTTT
>TRBV9|TRBJ2-5|NA|TRBD1
CASSGILGQGEIQETQYF
TGTGCCAGCAGCGGCATCTTGGGGCAGGGGGAGATCCAAGAGACCCAGTACTTC
>TRBV11-2|TRBJ2-1|few|NA
CASTLGGASKNEQFF
TGTGCCAGCACCCTAGGCGGGGCCAGCAAGAATGAGCAGTTCTTC
>TRBV5-5|TRBJ1-1|few|NA
CASSLDSFEAFF
TGTGCCAGCAGCTTAGACAGTTTTGAAGCTTTCTTT
>TRBV6-6|TRBJ1-6|few|TRBD1
CASSRRDRVNSPLHF
TGTGCCAGCAGTCGACGGGACAGGGTTAATTCACCCCTCCACTTT
>TRBV6-6|TRBJ2-4|NA|NA
CASSQRLDIQYF
TGTGCCAGCAGCCAAAGGTTGGACATTCAGTACTTC
>TRBV7-9|TRBJ2-7|NA|TRBD1
CASSLRRTGDYEQYF
TGTGCCAGCAGCCTCCGACGGACAGGGGACTACGAGCAGTACTTC
>TRBV29-1|TRBJ2-7|NA|NA
CSVDAGNRFEQYF
TGCAGCGTTGACGCAGGGAATCGATTCGAGCAGTACTTC
>TRBV5-6|TRBJ2-7|NA|TRBD2
CASSLAEASGISSYEQYF
TGTGCCAGCAGCTTGGCAGAGGCTAGCGGGATAAGCTCCTACGAGCAGTACTTC
>TRBV9|TRBJ2-3|NA|NA
CASSVGIYGTDTQYF
TGTGCCAGCAGCGTAGGGATATATGGCACAGATACGCAGTATTTT
>TRBV7-2|TRBJ1-4|NA|TRBD1
CASSAGTGALLNEKLFF
TGTGCCAGCAGCGCCGGGACAGGTGCGCTCCTTAATGAAAAACTGTTTTTT
>TRBV4-3|TRBJ2-1|few|TRBD2
CASSPSSGWLEQFF
TGCGCCAGCAGCCCAAGTAGCGGGTGGCTGGAGCAGTTCTTC
>TRBV9|TRBJ2-7|NA|NA
CASSVGGAHDYEQYF
TGTGCCAGCAGCGTAGGTGGAGCCCACGACTACGAGCAGTACTTC
>TRBV14|TRBJ1-1|NA|TRBD1
CASSHPHRGFAEAFF
TGTGCCAGCAGCCACCCTCACAGGGGATTTGCTGAAGCTTTCTTT
>TRBV6-1|TRBJ2-3|few|NA
CASSEEVGARDTQYF
TGTGCCAGCAGTGAAGAGGTGGGGGCGAGAGATACGCAGTATTTT
>TRBV9|TRBJ2-3|NA|NA
CASSVAPVDTQYF
TGTGCCAGCAGCGTAGCCCCCGTAGATACGCAGTATTTT
>TRBV27|TRBJ2-3|NA|NA
CASSWWRGRTDTQYF
TGTGCCAGCAGTTGGTGGCGGGGCCGCACAGATACGCAGTATTTT
>TRBV28|TRBJ1-3|NA|NA
CASSSKNTIYF
TGTGCCAGCTCGAGTAAAAACACCATATATTTT
>TRBV7-9|TRBJ2-7|NA|NA
CASSRPGASYEQYF
TGTGCCAGCAGCCGTCCCGGTGCCTCCTACGAGCAGTACTTC
>TRBV27|TRBJ1-2|few|NA
CASSLAQGMYGYTF
TGTGCCAGCAGTTTGGCCCAGGGGATGTATGGCTACACCTTC
>TRBV9|TRBJ2-3|few|NA
CASSVRAATDTQYF
TGTGCCAGCAGCGTGAGAGCCGCCACAGATACGCAGTATTTT
>TRBV4-3|TRBJ2-3|NA|NA
CASSQDHIADSTDTQYF
TGCGCCAGCAGCCAAGATCACATAGCGGATAGCACAGATACGCAGTATTTT
>TRBV5-4|TRBJ2-3|NA|TRBD2
CASSLPGTTLSTDTQYF
TGTGCCAGCAGCTTACCGGGGACTACCTTAAGCACAGATACGCAGTATTTT
>TRBV7-2|TRBJ2-1|NA|TRBD2
CASSTSGTSSRNEQFF
TGTGCCAGCAGCACCTCCGGGACTAGTTCTAGGAATGAGCAGTTCTTC
>TRBV6-1|TRBJ2-6|few|TRBD1
CASSGTGYSGANVLTF
TGTGCCAGCAGTGGGACAGGTTACTCTGGGGCCAACGTCCTGACTTTC
>TRBV6-1|TRBJ2-7|NA|TRBD1
CASSEKGAMYEQYF
TGTGCCAGCAGTGAGAAGGGGGCTATGTACGAGCAGTACTTC
>TRBV4-3|TRBJ2-1|few|TRBD1
CASSHGQATYNEQFF
TGCGCCAGCAGCCATGGACAGGCCACATACAATGAGCAGTTCTTC
>TRBV5-1|TRBJ2-3|NA|NA
CASSPGGDTQYF
TGCGCCAGCAGCCCTGGGGGGGATACGCAGTATTTT
>TRBV7-2|TRBJ2-7|NA|NA
CASSLAQPFEQYF
TGTGCCAGCAGCTTAGCCCAGCCCTTCGAGCAGTACTTC
>TRBV29-1|TRBJ1-5|NA|TRBD1
CSVGQGASQNQPQHF
TGCAGCGTCGGACAGGGTGCCAGCCAGAATCAGCCCCAGCATTTT
>TRBV10-3|TRBJ1-6|NA|NA
CAISESGGSGSPLHF
TGTGCCATCAGTGAGTCGGGGGGCTCGGGTTCACCCCTCCACTTT
>TRBV6-1|TRBJ1-3|NA|NA
CASSEPGGGNTIYF
TGTGCCAGCAGTGAACCGGGCGGTGGAAACACCATATATTTT
>TRBV2|TRBJ1-6|NA|NA
CASSEAEGLYSPLHF
TGTGCCAGCAGTGAAGCGGAGGGCCTTTATTCACCCCTCCACTTT
>TRBV7-7|TRBJ2-3|few|TRBD2
CASSTSGGTDTQYF
TGTGCTAGCAGCACGAGCGGGGGCACAGATACGCAGTATTTT